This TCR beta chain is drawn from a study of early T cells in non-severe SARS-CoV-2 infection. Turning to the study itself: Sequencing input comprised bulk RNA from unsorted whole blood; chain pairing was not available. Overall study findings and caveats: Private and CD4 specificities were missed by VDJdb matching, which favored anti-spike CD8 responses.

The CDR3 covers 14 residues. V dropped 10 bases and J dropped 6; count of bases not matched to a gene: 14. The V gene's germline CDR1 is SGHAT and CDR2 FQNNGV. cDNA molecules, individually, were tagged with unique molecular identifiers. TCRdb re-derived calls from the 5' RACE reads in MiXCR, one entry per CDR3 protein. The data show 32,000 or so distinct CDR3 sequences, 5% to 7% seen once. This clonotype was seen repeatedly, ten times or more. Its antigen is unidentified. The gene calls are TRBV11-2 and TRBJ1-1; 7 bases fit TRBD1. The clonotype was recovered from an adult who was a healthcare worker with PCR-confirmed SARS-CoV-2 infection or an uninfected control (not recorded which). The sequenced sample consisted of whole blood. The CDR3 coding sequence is TGTGCCATAAAGGGGACAGCCCTCTTCTCTGAAGCTTTCTTT. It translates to CAIKGTALFSEAFF.